Following are 20 T cell receptor beta chains from one sample sequenced in a study of T cell repertoires in cytomegalovirus infection. Their antigens are not known. In TCRdb, the reads were re-called with MiXCR into one record per CDR3 protein. The profile shows 310,000 or so distinct CDR3 sequences, roughly 25% of them singletons. The source was cultured PBMCs, collected from culture after CMV antigen stimulation. These receptors were collected from a human donor in good health (CMV status not recorded). Some clones in this sample may be carry-over from other donors' samples.

The sample holds a few counts of this clonotype. V is TRBV4-1 and J is TRBJ2-1; D is unresolved. Trimming took 2 bases from V and 0 from J, leaving 8 bases between them. From germline, CDR1 is MGHRA and CDR2 YSYEKL. This CDR3 comprises 15 residues. This CDR3 is CASSQKESSYNEQFF. DNA of the CDR3: TGCGCCAGCAGCCAAAAGGAGAGCTCCTACAATGAGCAGTTCTTC.

The sample holds a few counts of this clonotype. The chain carries TRBV4-2 and TRBJ2-1; TRBD1 agrees at 8 bases. CDR1 is LGHNA and CDR2 is YNFKEQ in the germline V gene. There are 15 residues in the CDR3. V shed 0 bases, J shed 8 bases, and the junction held 6 bases outside the gene matches. The CDR3 here is CASSQESQGAHEQFF. The CDR3 bases are TGTGCCAGCAGCCAAGAGTCGCAGGGGGCCCATGAGCAGTTCTTC.

This clonotype was seen only a few times. The chain couples TRBV14 to TRBJ1-2; D is unresolved. V lost 5 bases and J 8 bases, leaving 15 bases between the germline ends. The CDR3 length is 13 residues. Germline V CDR1 and CDR2: SGHDN, FVKESK. The CDR3 here is CASSSRGIGGYTF. The CDR3 DNA is TGTGCCAGCAGCTCCCGAGGCATTGGCGGCTACACCTTC.

The chain carries TRBV10-3 and TRBJ2-6, with TRBD1 matching over 7 bases. The junction had 4 bases not matched to a gene; V was cut back by 4 bases and J by 1 base. Germline CDR1 and CDR2: ENHRY and SYGVKD. The CDR3 sequence is 16 residues long. The CDR3 reads CAISAPTGSGANVLTF. The CDR3 region has the DNA TGTGCCATCAGTGCGCCGACAGGGTCTGGGGCCAACGTCCTGACTTTC.

V is TRBV6-2 or TRBV6-3 and J is TRBJ2-7, with 7 bases that match TRBD1. J gave up 4 bases and V 2 bases, and 5 bases lay outside the gene matches. Per germline, CDR1 MNHEY and CDR2 SVGEGT. This CDR3 has 14 amino acids. The CDR3 nucleotides are TGTGCCAGCAGTTACGGGACAGACACTTACGAGCAGTACGTC. This encodes CASSYGTDTYEQYV.

This chain connects TRBV28 to TRBJ1-2; 7 positions match TRBD1. The V gene's germline CDR1 is MDHEN and CDR2 SYDVKM. Unmatched junction bases numbered 13, after V lost 6 bases and J lost 0 bases. The CDR3 contains 17 residues. DNA for the CDR3: TGTGCCAGCAGCCCCGTGGGGACAGTGGAGACTAACTATGGCTACACCTTC. Protein sequence: CASSPVGTVETNYGYTF.

This clonotype was found a few times. The J gene is TRBJ2-5, the V gene TRBV30; D call uncertain. Germline assignment: CDR1 GTSNPN and CDR2 SVGIG (reference sequence). V lost 0 bases and J 13 bases, leaving 12 bases between the germline ends. This CDR3 is built from 11 residues. The CDR3 region is CAWSVGTVAYF. The CDR3 region has the DNA TGTGCCTGGAGTGTTGGTACCGTCGCGTACTTC.

There are a few counts of this clonotype. The chain uses TRBV6-1 and TRBJ2-1; tentative D call: TRBD2 (6 bases). The germline V gene has CDR1 MNHNS and CDR2 SASEGT. The CDR3 contains 15 residues. The V end lost 0 bases, the J end lost 7 bases, and 13 bases lay between the germline ends. This CDR3 reads CASSEASPLANEQFF. CDR3 in DNA: TGTGCCAGCAGTGAAGCCTCCCCACTAGCAAATGAGCAGTTCTTC.

This clonotype came up a few times. The chain couples TRBV24-1 to TRBJ2-3, with no clear D. V was shortened by 6 bases and J by 4 bases, with 10 bases between the two germline ends. Germline V gives CDR1 KGHDR, CDR2 SFDVKD. The CDR3 is 13 residues long. The CDR3 region has the DNA TGTGCCACCAGTTTGGGTAGTGCAGATACGCAGTATTTT. It specifies CATSLGSADTQYF.

The CDR3 DNA reads TGTGCCACGAGAGACAGAAACGAGCAGTACTTC. As protein: CATRDRNEQYF. The chain joins TRBV24-1 to TRBJ2-7; D perhaps matches TRBD1 (5 bases). CDR1 is KGHDR, CDR2 SFDVKD, per germline. CDR3 length: 11 amino acids. The V end lost 10 bases, the J end lost 5 bases, and 11 bases lay between the germline ends.

In its sample, this clonotype was seen many times. V is TRBV7-9 and J is TRBJ2-1; 7 nucleotides agree with TRBD2. The CDR3 has 14 residues. The junction had 9 bases not matched to a gene; V was cut back by 6 bases and J by 7 bases. CDR1 and CDR2 from the germline V gene are SEHNR and FQNEAQ (reference sequence). The CDR3 DNA sequence: TGTGCCAGCAGGGGGGTGGCGGGAGAGAATGAGCAGTTCTTC. Translating gives CASRGVAGENEQFF.

The gene calls are TRBV10-3 and TRBJ2-4; D remains ambiguous. This CDR3 is built from 16 residues. The germline V gene has CDR1 ENHRY and CDR2 SYGVKD. The ends were cut back, 10 bases at V and 0 bases at J, with 19 bases in the middle. The CDR3 here is CASQSDMQLAKNIQYF. DNA of the CDR3: TGTGCCAGCCAGAGCGACATGCAACTAGCCAAAAACATTCAGTACTTC.

The chain links TRBV6-5 to TRBJ2-1; perhaps TRBD1 as D (5 bases). Trimming removed 5 bases at V and 4 bases at J, with 15 bases between. Per the germline V gene, CDR1 is MNHEY and CDR2 is SVGAGI. This CDR3 has 15 amino acids. The DNA of the CDR3 is TGTGCCAGCAGTCCCCGGGTGGGGCGTTACAATGAGCAGTTCTTC. Residues: CASSPRVGRYNEQFF.

The V and J genes are TRBV9 and TRBJ1-1; D is undetermined. V was cut by 0 bases and J by 1 base, with 16 bases left in between. The CDR3 contains 17 residues. Germline lookup yields CDR1 SGDLS and CDR2 YYNGEE. CDR3 protein: CASSVAPLGLTNTEAFF. CDR3 DNA: TGTGCCAGCAGCGTAGCCCCGTTGGGTCTTACGAACACTGAAGCTTTCTTT.

V gene TRBV12-3 or TRBV12-4 combines with J gene TRBJ1-5; a possible D gene is TRBD1 (5 bases). The CDR3 contains 15 residues. V shed 5 bases and J shed 4 bases, with 15 bases lying between them. The CDR3 DNA reads as TGTGCCAGCAGTGTCGGGGGTCTTCATAATCAGCCCCAGCATTTT. Protein: CASSVGGLHNQPQHF.

This clonotype has at least ten counts. Written as DNA, the CDR3 is TGTGCCAGCAGTTACGAGGGGGGAAACGCAGCGAGGTACAATGAGCAGTTCTTC. Translating it yields CASSYEGGNAARYNEQFF. The gene calls are TRBV6-2 or TRBV6-3 and TRBJ2-1; D possibly matches TRBD1 or TRBD2 (6 bases each). This CDR3 region has 18 residues. CDR1 is MNHEY and CDR2 is SVGEGT in the germline V gene. V was shortened by 2 bases and J by 4 bases, with 21 bases between the two germline ends.

This clonotype was recorded a few times. The DNA for the CDR3 is TGCGCCAGCAGCCAAGAGACGGGAGCCTACGAGCAGTACTTC. Translated: CASSQETGAYEQYF. The V gene is TRBV4-3, the J gene TRBJ2-7, with D perhaps matching TRBD2 (6 bases). The V end lost 0 bases, the J end lost 2 bases, and 8 bases lay between the germline ends. The CDR3 sequence is 14 residues long. Germline V gene sequence: CDR1 LGHNA, CDR2 YSLEER.

The J gene is TRBJ1-6, the V gene TRBV19, with TRBD1 matching over 8 bases. V shed 5 bases and J 8 bases; nucleotides not matched to a gene: 2. In germline, CDR1 is LNHDA, CDR2 SQIVND (reference sequence). The CDR3 contains 13 residues. The CDR3 loop reads CASSVDRDSPLHF. The DNA of the CDR3 is TGTGCCAGTAGTGTGGACAGGGATTCACCCCTCCACTTT. Drawing the rest from reference TRBV19 and TRBJ1-6, the complete variable domain is DGGITQSPKYLFRKEGQNVTLSCEQNLNHDAMYWYRQDPGQGLRLIYYSQIVNDFQKGDIAEGYSVSREKKESFPLTVTSAQKNPTAFYLCASSVDRDSPLHFGNGTRLTVT.

The V call is TRBV11-2, the J call TRBJ2-1; TRBD2 is a possible D gene (6 bases). Germline CDR1 reads SGHAT; CDR2 reads FQNNGV. Trimming cost V 1 base and J 0 bases, with 13 bases left between them. The CDR3 runs 17 residues. CDR3: CASSLGAGTYSYNEQFF. The CDR3 DNA sequence: TGTGCCAGCAGCTTAGGGGCCGGGACTTACTCCTACAATGAGCAGTTCTTC.

The sample holds many counts of this clonotype. V is TRBV7-2 and J is TRBJ2-7, with 7 bases lining up with TRBD1. This CDR3 spans 15 amino acids. The trim removed 5 bases at V and 0 bases at J, leaving 7 bases unmatched. Germline V gives CDR1 SGHTA, CDR2 FQGNSA. The CDR3 loop is CASSHGQAASYEQYF. The CDR3 nucleotides are TGTGCCAGCAGCCATGGACAGGCCGCCTCCTACGAGCAGTACTTC.